The T cell receptor beta chain described here comes from a study of shared clonotypes between healthy human individuals (dated by TCRdb to 2018 to 2020). Some background on the complete study: The cohort included a few men and two women between 18 and 49 years of age. For each donor, CD4 naive and CD4 memory were each run on three plates, CD8 naive on two plates, and CD8 memory on one plate. To estimate repertoire size and how much clonotypes are shared between individuals, the study performed deep sequencing of blood TCR repertoires from a few healthy adults. Different laboratories and diverse techniques were used to prepare libraries and sequence TCR repertoires, to increase sequencing depth and limit assay-specific biases. Between about 0.8 and 9.5 billion PBMCs per donor were obtained by leukapheresis.

Regarding this clone: Its binding antigen is unknown. Base qualities are not provided; no much larger clone lies one nucleotide away.

Donors were healthy HIV-negative adults with no recently reported acute infections or vaccinations. Every donor was a Caucasian adult residing in Nashville, Tennessee, USA. CD8 memory samples were composed of magnetically selected CD45RO+ cells combined with CCR7-negative CD45RA+ effector memory (TemRA) cells. Blood was obtained by leukapheresis, after which PBMCs were separated by Ficoll-Histopaque density gradient centrifugation and cryopreserved in liquid nitrogen vapor phase. Analytical flow cytometry was used to check the purity and quantity of every magnetically sorted T cell population. From each sorted fraction, genomic DNA was isolated and quantified by UV absorbance on a Nanodrop 2000c. V is pared back by 8 bases and J by 5 bases, with 18 bases lying between the germline termini. The germline V gene (reference sequence) yields LNHDA for CDR1 and SQIVND for CDR2. The CDR3 contains 14 residues, cysteine and phenylalanine counted. Left in the record is the CDR3 DNA by itself, 42 bases read in frame from the first base.

The research as a whole found: Incomplete sequencing was indicated by rarefaction of sorted-subset datasets, despite the large sequencing depth. Clonotypes shared by all four sorted-subset donors showed higher generation probabilities than non-shared clonotypes. Because the study included a small number of donors, the genetic and exposure-history diversity represented was limited. Sampling was restricted to blood, and TCR repertoires in tissues likely differ from the TCR repertoires found in blood. When a few donors were compared, the shared fraction of clonotypes was about 5% for naive CD4, 3.5% for naive CD8, 2.3% for memory CD4, and under 0.5% for memory CD8. Naive subsets generally had larger estimated clonotype richness than memory subsets. Pairwise subsampling led to the expectation that sequencing depth would affect the degree of clonotype sharing among donors.

Using the deep immunoSEQ assay, TCR CDR3 regions were amplified from genomic DNA by multiplex PCR. Extracted genomic DNA from each cell subset was spread evenly across all wells of several immunoSEQ 96-well plates, with each plate serving as a replicate. For sorted subsets, 150 to 250 ng of genomic DNA, equivalent to around 29,000 T cell genomes, went into each replicate PCR. The purified libraries were quantified using a Qubit 3.0 fluorometer, sized with a Bioanalyzer 2100, and then quantified again using the KAPA Library Quantification kit. Each immunoSEQ 96-well plate was sequenced on its own single-read 150-cycle Illumina NextSeq 550 flow cell. The paper's processing steps were these. Because the immunoSEQ output included only junctional sequences and no quality scores, the filtering could not be the same as the filtering used for full-length reads. To assign V/J genes and CDR3, sequences were annotated against IMGT germline references using PyIR, a Python wrapper for IgBLAST v1.9. Reads were removed for weak V/J assignments (E-value above 1e-6), missing CDR3, stop codons, out-of-frame junctions, or ambiguous translated residues. V3J clonotypes were defined by identical inferred V gene, J gene, and CDR3 amino acid sequence. Percentage overlap between repertoires was computed as shared unique clonotypes divided by the size of the smaller repertoire. Richness of each repertoire was evaluated using RTK rarefaction, the Chao1 estimator, and Recon v2.1 estimates of unobserved clonotypes. Generation probabilities were computed with OLGA for all TCRbeta clonotypes obtained by the gDNA method from a handful of donors. TCRdb re-hosts the immuneACCESS table, in-frame sequences only. Its copies lack some clones; in the studies checked, an unresolved V gene accounts for under half of them, and the cause for the rest is not known. From that table come the V and J calls and clone size; the DNA was used to work out D and trimming. Across this sample there are approximately 640,000 clones, with 90% seen only once. About 33% of the sample goes to the ten largest clones.

The sequenced material came from memory CD8+ T cells from PBMCs. The sample's cell subset or site label is to be understood as: CD45RO+ cells pooled with CCR7-negative TemRA cells. The rearranged chain carries TRBV19 and TRBJ1-1; TRBD1 is possibly the D segment (6 matching bases). The receptor was isolated from a man aged 18 to 30 in good health. Some clones in this sample may be carry-over from other donors' samples. The encoded CDR3 is CASLHLGGLTEAFF. The DNA sequence is TGTGCCAGTCTACATCTCGGGGGCTTGACTGAAGCTTTCTTT.